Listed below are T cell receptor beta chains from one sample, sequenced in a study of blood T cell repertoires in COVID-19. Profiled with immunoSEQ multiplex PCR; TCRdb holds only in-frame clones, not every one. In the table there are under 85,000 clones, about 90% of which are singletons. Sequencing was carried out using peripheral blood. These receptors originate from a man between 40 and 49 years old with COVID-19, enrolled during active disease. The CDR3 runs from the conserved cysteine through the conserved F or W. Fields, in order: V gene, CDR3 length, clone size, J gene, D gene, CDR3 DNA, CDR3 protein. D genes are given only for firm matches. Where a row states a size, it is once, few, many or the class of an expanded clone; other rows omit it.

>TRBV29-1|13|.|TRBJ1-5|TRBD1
TGCAGCGTTGTCGGGACAGGGGGCCAGCCCCAGCATTTT
CSVVGTGGQPQHF
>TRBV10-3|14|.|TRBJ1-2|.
TGTGCCATCCCCGACTCGGAATTTAACTATGGCTACACCTTC
CAIPDSEFNYGYTF
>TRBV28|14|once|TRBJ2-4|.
TGTGCCAGCAGTTCCCGACGGGGAGGAAACATTCAGTACTTC
CASSSRRGGNIQYF
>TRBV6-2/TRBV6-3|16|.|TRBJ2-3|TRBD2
TGTGCCAGCAGTTACGGGACTAGCGGGGGCACAGATACGCAGTATTTT
CASSYGTSGGTDTQYF
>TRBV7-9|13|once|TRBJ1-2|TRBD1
TGTGCCAGCAGCGAAGGACAGGACTATGGCTACACCTTC
CASSEGQDYGYTF
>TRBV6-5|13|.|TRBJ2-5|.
TGTGCCATCGAAGACAGGAACCAAGAGACCCAGTACTTC
CAIEDRNQETQYF
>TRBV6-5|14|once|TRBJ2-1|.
TGTGCCACCTTGGACACTTTCGCCTACAATGAGCAGTTCTTC
CATLDTFAYNEQFF
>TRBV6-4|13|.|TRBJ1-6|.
TGTGCCAGCAGTCGGGACATCAATTCACCCCTCCACTTT
CASSRDINSPLHF
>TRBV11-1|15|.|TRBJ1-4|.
TGTGCCAGCAGCCAAGGGGTGGCGTGGAATGAAAAACTGTTTTTT
CASSQGVAWNEKLFF
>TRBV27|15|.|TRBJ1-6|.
TGTGCCAGCAGTTTGGATACAGGGTTTGTTTCACCCCTCCACTTT
CASSLDTGFVSPLHF
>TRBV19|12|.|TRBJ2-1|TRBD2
TGTGCCAGTACCGGACTAGCAAGTGAGCAGTTCTTC
CASTGLASEQFF
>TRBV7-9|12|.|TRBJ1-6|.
TGTGCCAGCAGCCAAGCTGGTTCACCCCTCCACTTT
CASSQAGSPLHF
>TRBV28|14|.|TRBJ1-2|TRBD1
TGTGCCAGCAGTCTTCCGGGACAGGGAGGCGGCTACACCTTC
CASSLPGQGGGYTF
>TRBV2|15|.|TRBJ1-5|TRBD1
TGTGCCAGCAGTGTTTGGACAGGGGACAATCAGCCCCAGCATTTT
CASSVWTGDNQPQHF
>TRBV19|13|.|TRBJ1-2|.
TGTGCCAGTAGAAGGGAGACGGAAAGTGGCTACACCTTC
CASRRETESGYTF
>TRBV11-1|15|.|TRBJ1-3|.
TGTGCCAGCAGCTTACACAGGAGCTCTGGAAACACCATATATTTT
CASSLHRSSGNTIYF
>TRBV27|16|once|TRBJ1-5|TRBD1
TGTGCCAGCAGTTTATCCGGGACAGGGGAGGATCAGCCCCAGCATTTT
CASSLSGTGEDQPQHF
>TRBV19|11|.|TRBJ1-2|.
TGTGCCAGTAGTACCGAGTATGGCTACACCTTC
CASSTEYGYTF
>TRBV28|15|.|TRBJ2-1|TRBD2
TGTGCCAGCAGCAACGCCGGGACTAGCAGCAATGAGCAGTTCTTC
CASSNAGTSSNEQFF
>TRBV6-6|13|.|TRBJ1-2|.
TGTGCCAGCAGGGCACAGGGTGACTATGGCTACACCTTC
CASRAQGDYGYTF
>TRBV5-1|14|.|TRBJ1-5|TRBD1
TGCGCCAGCAGCCCCGGACAGGGGGACCAGCCCCAGCATTTT
CASSPGQGDQPQHF
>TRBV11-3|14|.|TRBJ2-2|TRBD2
TGTGCCAGCAGCGGGGGGGTGAACACCGGGGAGCTGTTTTTT
CASSGGVNTGELFF